A selection of T cell receptor beta chains follows, all from one sample in a study of tissue T cells after allogeneic stem cell transplantation. Libraries were prepared by immunoSEQ multiplex PCR; TCRdb keeps only in-frame clonotypes and omits some of them. This table has more than 20,000 clones, 91% appearing once. Sample: blood, taken before transplantation. The receptor set was obtained from a male donor older than 55 who later had graft-versus-host disease after an allogeneic stem cell transplant. CDR3s include the opening cysteine and the closing phenylalanine or tryptophan. A D gene is named only where the DNA matches it firmly. Expanded clones get a size class; other rows say once, few or many, or leave the size out.

J gene: TRBJ2-7; D gene: -; V gene: TRBV5-4; clone size: -; CDR3 protein: CASSSDPQSSYEQYF; CDR3 DNA: TGTGCCAGCAGTTCCGACCCGCAATCCTCCTACGAGCAGTACTTC
J gene: TRBJ1-3; D gene: -; V gene: TRBV28; clone size: -; CDR3 protein: CASSFIWGSSGNTIYF; CDR3 DNA: TGTGCCAGCAGTTTCATTTGGGGGTCCTCTGGAAACACCATATATTTT
J gene: TRBJ1-3; D gene: TRBD1; V gene: TRBV9; clone size: -; CDR3 protein: CARTGAQFPPSGNTIYF; CDR3 DNA: TGTGCCAGAACAGGGGCACAATTTCCACCCTCTGGAAACACCATATATTTT
J gene: TRBJ2-5; D gene: -; V gene: TRBV2; clone size: -; CDR3 protein: CASSEAPAQETQYF; CDR3 DNA: TGTGCCAGCAGTGAAGCTCCGGCACAAGAGACCCAGTACTTC
J gene: TRBJ2-7; D gene: TRBD1; V gene: TRBV9; clone size: -; CDR3 protein: CASSKTGGSPYEQYF; CDR3 DNA: TGTGCCAGCAGCAAGACAGGGGGCTCCCCCTACGAGCAGTACTTC
J gene: TRBJ1-1; D gene: TRBD1; V gene: TRBV27; clone size: -; CDR3 protein: CASSSGGGRTEAFF; CDR3 DNA: TGTGCCAGCAGTTCAGGGGGCGGTCGCACTGAAGCTTTCTTT
J gene: TRBJ1-4; D gene: TRBD1; V gene: TRBV7-2; clone size: once; CDR3 protein: CASRRDRGFSEKLFF; CDR3 DNA: TGTGCCAGCAGACGCGACAGGGGCTTTAGTGAAAAACTGTTTTTT
J gene: TRBJ2-2; D gene: -; V gene: TRBV5-6; clone size: -; CDR3 protein: CASSRRQTNTGELFF; CDR3 DNA: TGTGCCAGCAGCAGACGACAGACAAACACCGGGGAGCTGTTTTTT
J gene: TRBJ2-5; D gene: -; V gene: TRBV4-3; clone size: -; CDR3 protein: CASSQEVAYQETQYF; CDR3 DNA: TGCGCCAGCAGCCAAGAGGTTGCGTACCAAGAGACCCAGTACTTC
J gene: TRBJ1-1; D gene: -; V gene: TRBV3-1/TRBV3-2; clone size: -; CDR3 protein: CASSQEIIRGTEAFF; CDR3 DNA: TGTGCCAGCAGCCAAGAAATTATTCGGGGCACTGAAGCTTTCTTT
J gene: TRBJ1-6; D gene: -; V gene: TRBV16; clone size: -; CDR3 protein: CASSQRNSNSPLHF; CDR3 DNA: TGTGCCAGCAGCCAACGAAATTCTAATTCACCCCTCCACTTT
J gene: TRBJ1-2; D gene: -; V gene: TRBV5-3; clone size: once; CDR3 protein: CARSLGDENYGYTF; CDR3 DNA: TGTGCCAGAAGCTTGGGGGATGAAAACTATGGCTACACCTTC
J gene: TRBJ2-5; D gene: TRBD2; V gene: TRBV5-1; clone size: few; CDR3 protein: CASTTSGKETQYF; CDR3 DNA: TGCGCCAGCACAACTAGCGGGAAAGAGACCCAGTACTTC
J gene: TRBJ2-7; D gene: -; V gene: TRBV5-8; clone size: once; CDR3 protein: CASSDRQLSSYEQYF; CDR3 DNA: TGTGCCAGCAGCGACCGACAGTTGAGCTCCTACGAGCAGTACTTC
J gene: TRBJ2-2; D gene: TRBD2; V gene: TRBV3-1/TRBV3-2; clone size: -; CDR3 protein: CASSPGLAGETGELFF; CDR3 DNA: TGTGCCAGCAGCCCGGGACTAGCGGGGGAGACCGGGGAGCTGTTTTTT
J gene: TRBJ2-3; D gene: -; V gene: TRBV5-6; clone size: -; CDR3 protein: CASSSLSWEVTDTQYF; CDR3 DNA: TGTGCCAGCAGCTCGCTGAGCTGGGAGGTGACAGATACGCAGTATTTT
J gene: TRBJ2-1; D gene: -; V gene: TRBV18; clone size: -; CDR3 protein: CASSPPLGGPVYNEQFF; CDR3 DNA: TGTGCCAGCTCACCACCGTTAGGGGGGCCGGTCTACAATGAGCAGTTCTTC
J gene: TRBJ1-5; D gene: -; V gene: TRBV6-5; clone size: -; CDR3 protein: CASLLSMNSNQPQHF; CDR3 DNA: TGTGCCAGCCTCCTTAGTATGAATAGCAATCAGCCCCAGCATTTT
J gene: TRBJ1-2; D gene: -; V gene: TRBV7-9; clone size: -; CDR3 protein: CASSPREARQFYGYTF; CDR3 DNA: TGTGCCAGCAGTCCGAGGGAGGCACGGCAGTTCTATGGCTACACCTTC
J gene: TRBJ2-7; D gene: TRBD1; V gene: TRBV19; clone size: -; CDR3 protein: CASKPDRVSYEQYF; CDR3 DNA: TGTGCCAGTAAGCCGGACAGGGTCTCCTACGAGCAGTACTTC
J gene: TRBJ2-7; D gene: TRBD2; V gene: TRBV20-1; clone size: -; CDR3 protein: CSASGLAGAEQYF; CDR3 DNA: TGCAGTGCTAGTGGCCTAGCGGGAGCCGAGCAGTACTTC
J gene: TRBJ1-1; D gene: -; V gene: TRBV11-2; clone size: -; CDR3 protein: CASSLQGLAEAFF; CDR3 DNA: TGTGCCAGCAGCTTACAGGGGTTGGCTGAAGCTTTCTTT
J gene: TRBJ1-1; D gene: -; V gene: TRBV18; clone size: -; CDR3 protein: CASSPLGGMYTEAFF; CDR3 DNA: TGTGCCAGCTCACCACTCGGGGGAATGTACACTGAAGCTTTCTTT
J gene: TRBJ1-1; D gene: TRBD1; V gene: TRBV5-6; clone size: -; CDR3 protein: CASSYTGGGNTEAFF; CDR3 DNA: TGTGCCAGCAGCTATACAGGGGGCGGGAACACTGAAGCTTTCTTT
J gene: TRBJ2-7; D gene: -; V gene: TRBV24-1; clone size: -; CDR3 protein: CATSDPASDTYEQYF; CDR3 DNA: TGTGCCACCAGTGACCCCGCTAGCGATACCTACGAGCAGTACTTC
J gene: TRBJ2-2; D gene: -; V gene: TRBV3-1/TRBV3-2; clone size: -; CDR3 protein: CASSQDLQAGTGELFF; CDR3 DNA: TGTGCCAGCAGCCAAGATCTGCAGGCGGGGACCGGGGAGCTGTTTTTT
J gene: TRBJ1-3; D gene: -; V gene: TRBV30; clone size: -; CDR3 protein: CAWSLGGSGNTIYF; CDR3 DNA: TGTGCCTGGAGTTTGGGTGGCTCTGGAAACACCATATATTTT
J gene: TRBJ1-4; D gene: -; V gene: TRBV10-3; clone size: -; CDR3 protein: CAISGHPGSNEKLFF; CDR3 DNA: TGTGCCATCAGTGGGCACCCGGGTTCTAATGAAAAACTGTTTTTT
J gene: TRBJ2-2; D gene: -; V gene: TRBV5-1; clone size: -; CDR3 protein: CASSLFASGRTGELFF; CDR3 DNA: TGCGCCAGCAGCTTGTTCGCCTCCGGCAGAACCGGGGAGCTGTTTTTT
J gene: TRBJ2-1; D gene: TRBD1; V gene: TRBV5-6; clone size: -; CDR3 protein: CASSWGTGDYNEQFF; CDR3 DNA: TGTGCCAGCAGCTGGGGGACAGGGGACTACAATGAGCAGTTCTTC
J gene: TRBJ2-7; D gene: -; V gene: TRBV6-1; clone size: -; CDR3 protein: CASSEISPSYEQYF; CDR3 DNA: TGTGCCAGCAGTGAAATAAGTCCTTCCTACGAGCAGTACTTC
J gene: TRBJ2-6; D gene: TRBD1; V gene: TRBV19; clone size: -; CDR3 protein: CASRTGTGPYSGANVLTF; CDR3 DNA: TGTGCCAGTAGGACCGGGACAGGGCCGTACTCTGGGGCCAACGTCCTGACTTTC
J gene: TRBJ1-6; D gene: TRBD1; V gene: TRBV7-9; clone size: -; CDR3 protein: CASSYFRDRGSPLHF; CDR3 DNA: TGTGCCAGCAGTTACTTCCGGGACAGGGGATCACCCCTCCACTTT
J gene: TRBJ2-2; D gene: TRBD2; V gene: TRBV5-4; clone size: -; CDR3 protein: CASSFGTSLTGELFF; CDR3 DNA: TGTGCCAGCAGCTTTGGGACTAGTCTTACCGGGGAGCTGTTTTTT
J gene: TRBJ2-1; D gene: -; V gene: TRBV27; clone size: -; CDR3 protein: CASRSLIRSSYNEQFF; CDR3 DNA: TGTGCCAGCAGGTCACTCATCCGTAGCTCCTACAATGAGCAGTTCTTC
J gene: TRBJ1-2; D gene: -; V gene: TRBV18; clone size: -; CDR3 protein: CASSPFLSDGYTF; CDR3 DNA: TGTGCCAGCTCACCTTTCCTCTCGGATGGCTACACCTTC
J gene: TRBJ1-5; D gene: -; V gene: TRBV2; clone size: -; CDR3 protein: CASSPEVGLSNQPQHF; CDR3 DNA: TGTGCCAGCAGTCCCGAGGTAGGCCTTAGCAATCAGCCCCAGCATTTT
J gene: TRBJ2-7; D gene: -; V gene: TRBV5-5; clone size: -; CDR3 protein: CASSLGPEGEQYF; CDR3 DNA: TGTGCCAGCAGCTTGGGGCCGGAAGGCGAGCAGTACTTC